The source of this TCR beta chain is a study of T cell responses to AZD1222 COVID-19 vaccine. Only in-frame clones appear in the TCRdb table, and some are missing; sequencing was by immunoSEQ multiplex PCR. The data hold some 140,000 clones, with 80% to 95% observed a single time. Here the sequenced sample was peripheral blood, taken 28 days after the second AZD1222 dose. This TCR was sampled from an adult who received the AZD1222 COVID-19 vaccine.

The CDR3 is CASSLSGQQGQPQHF. CDR3 nucleotide sequence: TGTGCCAGCAGCCTTTCGGGGCAGCAGGGTCAGCCCCAGCATTTT. The rearrangement links TRBV7-8 to TRBJ1-5, with D maybe TRBD1 (5 bases). V lost 5 bases, J lost 6 bases, and 17 bases lay in between. Germline CDR1 is SGHVS and CDR2 is FQNEAQ. This CDR3 region has 15 residues. Based on the CDR3 plus reference TRBV7-8 and TRBJ1-5, the full variable domain is GAGVSQSPRYKVAKRGQDVALRCDPISGHVSLFWYQQALGQGPEFLTYFQNEAQLDKSGLPSDRFFAERPEGSVSTLKIQRTQQEDSAVYLCASSLSGQQGQPQHFGDGTRLSIL.